The 24 T cell receptor beta chains presented below share a single source sample, sequenced in a study of control samples from healthy donors and cancer patients. Assay used: immunoSEQ multiplex PCR; TCRdb lists only in-frame clones, some missing. The data hold over 65,000 clones, with roughly 94% observed a single time. Sample: blood. Source of these receptors: a woman aged 40 to 50 in good health.

The rearrangement links TRBV5-6 to TRBJ2-2; D call uncertain. Germline-derived CDR1 and CDR2 are SGHDT and YYEEEE. V shed 0 bases and J shed 3 bases, with 12 bases lying between them. This CDR3 comprises 16 residues. The CDR3 protein is CASSLGTSWDTGELFF. In nucleotides, the CDR3 is TGTGCCAGCAGCTTGGGGACGTCTTGGGACACCGGGGAGCTGTTTTTT.

The rearrangement joins TRBV7-9 to TRBJ2-7; 8 bases are a match to TRBD2. V lost 1 base to trimming and J lost 2 bases; unmatched junction nucleotides: 10. The CDR3 length is 17 residues. Germline CDR1 is SEHNR and CDR2 is FQNEAQ (reference sequence). The CDR3 reads CASSLVGALADTYEQYF. DNA for the CDR3: TGTGCCAGCAGCTTAGTGGGTGCACTAGCGGACACCTACGAGCAGTACTTC.

The chain links TRBV7-2 to TRBJ2-7; 9 bases line up with TRBD2. Germline V gives CDR1 SGHTA, CDR2 FQGNSA. The CDR3 sequence is 14 residues long. Trimming took 3 bases from V and 3 from J; bases not matched to a gene: 3. The CDR3 sequence: CASSFGSGSYEQYF. CDR3 bases: TGTGCCAGCAGCTTTGGTAGCGGGAGCTACGAGCAGTACTTC.

The chain joins TRBV5-1 to TRBJ2-1; 11 bases line up with TRBD2. This CDR3 is 17 amino acids long. CDR1 is SGHRS, CDR2 YFSETQ, per germline. With 3 bases clipped from V and 3 bases from J, the junction kept 8 bases outside the gene matches. The CDR3 loop is CASSYRLAGFNYNEQFF. The CDR3 nucleotides are TGCGCCAGCAGCTACCGACTAGCGGGGTTCAACTACAATGAGCAGTTCTTC. Combining the CDR3 with reference TRBV5-1 and TRBJ2-1 gives the whole variable domain KAGVTQTPRYLIKTRGQQVTLSCSPISGHRSVSWYQQTPGQGLQFLFEYFSETQRNKGNFPGRFSGRQFSNSRSEMNVSTLELGDSALYLCASSYRLAGFNYNEQFFGPGTRLTVL.

J is TRBJ2-5 and V is TRBV5-6; D might be TRBD1 (5 bases). Trimming removed 3 bases from V and 4 bases from J, with 13 bases in between. The germline V gene has CDR1 SGHDT and CDR2 YYEEEE. This CDR3 has 14 residues. The CDR3 spells CASSSTQGTETQYF. CDR3 bases: TGTGCCAGCAGCTCGACCCAGGGAACAGAGACCCAGTACTTC.

This rearrangement joins TRBV27 to TRBJ1-5; D remains unclear. Germline lookup yields CDR1 MNHEY and CDR2 SMNVEV (reference sequence). The CDR3 has 14 residues. Deletions cut 0 bases from V and 9 bases from J, with 12 bases between. CDR3 nucleotide sequence: TGTGCCAGCAGTTTATCGACCGGAGGGAGGCCCCAGCATTTT. Protein: CASSLSTGGRPQHF.

V is TRBV28 and J is TRBJ1-2, with TRBD1 as a possible D gene (5 bases). There are 15 residues in the CDR3. The germline V and J ends were trimmed by 1 base and 2 bases, with 11 bases remaining between them. CDR1 is MDHEN, CDR2 SYDVKM, per germline. DNA for the CDR3: TGTGCCAGCAGTTTATCATTGGGGCAGAACTATGGCTACACCTTC. It translates to CASSLSLGQNYGYTF.

The chain couples TRBV6-5 to TRBJ2-7; D is possibly TRBD1 (6 bases). Germline lookup yields CDR1 MNHEY and CDR2 SVGAGI. CDR3 length equals 11 residues. V was clipped by 7 bases and J by 4 bases, with 8 bases between them. CDR3 nucleotide sequence: TGTGCCAGCACCACAGGGTACGAGCAGTACTTC. This encodes CASTTGYEQYF.

This chain uses TRBV2 with TRBJ2-7; no clear D gene. This CDR3 spans 14 amino acids. Germline V gene sequence: CDR1 SNHLY, CDR2 FYNNEI. Trimming stripped 8 bases from V and 5 bases from J, with 19 bases between. The CDR3 nucleotides read TGTGCCAGCTGGCAGACCAATCCCACCCACGAGCAGTACTTC. Amino acid sequence: CASWQTNPTHEQYF.

The chain recombines TRBV11-2 with TRBJ2-1, with 12 bases identical to TRBD2. J lost 8 bases, V lost 6 bases, and 8 bases had no gene match. This CDR3 region has 15 residues. CDR1 and CDR2 (germline): SGHAT, FQNNGV. The CDR3 spells CASRPGLAGLDEQFF. The CDR3 DNA follows: TGTGCCAGCAGACCGGGACTAGCGGGTTTGGATGAGCAGTTCTTC.

This chain joins TRBV5-1 and TRBJ2-5; 13 bases are shared with TRBD2. In germline, CDR1 is SGHRS, CDR2 YFSETQ. This CDR3 has 17 residues. The V gene end was trimmed by 3 bases and the J gene end by 5 bases; junction bases not matched to a gene: 10. CDR3 DNA: TGCGCCAGCAGCTGGGCCGGGACTAGCGGGGCCCGGGAGACCCAGTACTTC. It encodes CASSWAGTSGARETQYF.

V and J are TRBV24-1 and TRBJ2-3, with 14 bases that match TRBD2. The CDR3 contains 16 residues. Germline-derived CDR1 and CDR2 are KGHDR and SFDVKD. J lost 6 bases, V lost 2 bases, and 3 bases had no gene match. CDR3 nucleotides: TGTGCCACCAGTGATTCCCGACTAGCGGGAGGGGATACGCAGTATTTT. It codes for CATSDSRLAGGDTQYF.

V is TRBV5-6 and J is TRBJ1-5; D call uncertain. The V end lost 1 base, the J end lost 3 bases, and 14 bases lay between the germline ends. Germline V gene sequence: CDR1 SGHDT, CDR2 YYEEEE. The CDR3 covers 16 residues. The CDR3 loop is CASSLTGREVNQPQHF. As DNA, the CDR3 is TGTGCCAGCAGCTTGACGGGTCGGGAGGTCAATCAGCCCCAGCATTTT.

This clone has just one count. This rearrangement joins TRBV6-5 to TRBJ1-1, with a possible D match to TRBD1 (5 bases). The CDR3 is made up of 15 amino acids. Between the trimmed V and J ends, which lost 5 bases and 0 bases, there was a span of 13 bases. The germline V gene encodes CDR1 MNHEY and CDR2 SVGAGI. This CDR3 is CASSTAQGLNTEAFF. CDR3 sequence (DNA): TGTGCCAGCAGTACTGCCCAGGGCCTGAACACTGAAGCTTTCTTT.

This clone was detected once. The chain has TRBV6-5 and TRBJ1-5; D is ambiguous. Trimming removed 9 bases at V and 6 bases at J, with 21 bases between. The germline V gene encodes CDR1 MNHEY and CDR2 SVGAGI. This CDR3 region has 15 residues. The CDR3 bases are TGTGCCAGTCTCGGGCCGATGGGGTTTAGTCAGCCCCAGCATTTT. Translated, it gives CASLGPMGFSQPQHF.

The rearrangement joins TRBV27 to TRBJ2-5; 8 bases match TRBD2. Unmatched junction bases numbered 12, after V lost 6 bases and J lost 6 bases. CDR1 is MNHEY and CDR2 is SMNVEV in the germline V gene (reference sequence). This CDR3 is built from 15 residues. In nucleotides, the CDR3 is TGTGCCAGCAGACCCAAGCAGGCGGGGGGCCAGACCCAGTACTTC. Encoded protein: CASRPKQAGGQTQYF.

The rearrangement links TRBV5-1 to TRBJ1-1; D remains ambiguous. The CDR3 runs 13 residues. The germline V and J ends were trimmed by 4 bases and 1 base, with 8 bases remaining between them. Germline V gives CDR1 SGHRS, CDR2 YFSETQ. The CDR3 sequence is CASSAGRNTEAFF. CDR3 DNA sequence: TGCGCCAGCAGCGCCGGCCGGAACACTGAAGCTTTCTTT.

The rearrangement uses TRBV12-5 and TRBJ1-2; no firm D call. V lost 5 bases to trimming and J lost 8 bases, with 12 bases between them. In germline, CDR1 is LGHNT, CDR2 FRNRAP. The CDR3 totals 12 residues. The CDR3 sequence: CASGPQVHGYTF. The CDR3 DNA follows: TGTGCTAGTGGTCCCCAGGTCCACGGCTACACCTTC.

The gene calls are TRBV2 and TRBJ1-3; D is possibly TRBD1 (5 bases). The CDR3 length is 15 residues. The V gene lost 1 base and the J gene lost 3 bases, with 10 bases spanning the gap. CDR1 is SNHLY and CDR2 is FYNNEI in the germline V gene. The CDR3 sequence is CASSEGRVVGNTIYF. In DNA, the CDR3 is TGTGCCAGCAGTGAAGGCAGGGTAGTTGGAAACACCATATATTTT.

This chain uses TRBV11-3 with TRBJ1-4, with TRBD1 as a possible D gene (5 bases). This CDR3 contains 19 residues. The germline gives CDR1 SGHNT, CDR2 YENEEA. Trimming shortened V by 0 bases and J by 0 bases, and 17 bases separated the two germline ends. The CDR3 is CASSLESRAPPATNEKLFF. Written as DNA, the CDR3 is TGTGCCAGCAGCTTAGAAAGCAGGGCCCCCCCTGCAACTAATGAAAAACTGTTTTTT.

The J gene is TRBJ1-1, the V gene TRBV28; unclear D gene. Trimming removed 4 bases at V and 4 bases at J, with 16 bases between. Germline CDR1 reads MDHEN; CDR2 reads SYDVKM. The CDR3 is 15 residues long. The chain's CDR3 is CASSSPGGRSTEAFF. The DNA of the CDR3 is TGTGCCAGCAGTTCCCCGGGAGGGAGGTCCACTGAAGCTTTCTTT.

This clone was counted once. The chain has TRBV4-3 and TRBJ1-2, with 10 bases that match TRBD1. V was pared by 4 bases and J by 4 bases, with 9 bases of the junction left unmatched. This CDR3 region has 16 residues. Germline CDR1 is LGHNA and CDR2 is YSLEER. Written as DNA, the CDR3 is TGCGCCAGCAGCCGGGGGACCGGGACAGGGGTCTATGGCTACACCTTC. This codes for CASSRGTGTGVYGYTF.

The chain uses TRBV27 and TRBJ1-2, with 7 nucleotides matching TRBD1. Germline CDR1 is MNHEY and CDR2 is SMNVEV (reference sequence). Trimming removed 7 bases from V and 5 bases from J; junction bases left unmatched: 10. The CDR3 spans 14 residues. The CDR3 spells CASKYRGGIYGYTF. The CDR3 DNA is TGTGCCAGCAAATACAGGGGCGGAATTTATGGCTACACCTTC.

The gene calls are TRBV25-1 and TRBJ2-3; a weak D match, TRBD1 (6 bases). The CDR3 contains 14 residues. Germline V lookup: CDR1 MGHDK, CDR2 SYGVNS. V was pared by 10 bases and J by 0 bases, with 14 bases between. CDR3 DNA sequence: TGTGCCACCACAGGGACCATTAGCACAGATACGCAGTATTTT. This translates into CATTGTISTDTQYF.